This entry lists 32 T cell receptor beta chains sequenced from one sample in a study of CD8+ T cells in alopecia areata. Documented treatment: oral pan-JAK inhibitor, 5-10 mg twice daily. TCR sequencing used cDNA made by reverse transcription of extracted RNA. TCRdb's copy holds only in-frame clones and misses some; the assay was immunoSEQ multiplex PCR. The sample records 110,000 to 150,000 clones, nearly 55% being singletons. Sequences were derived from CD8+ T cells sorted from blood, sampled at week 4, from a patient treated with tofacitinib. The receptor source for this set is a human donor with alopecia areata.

CDR3 amino acids: CASSVDVNEQFF. For the CDR3, the DNA is TGTGCCAGCAGCGTAGATGTCAATGAGCAGTTCTTC. V and J are TRBV9 and TRBJ2-1; D ambiguous. Trimming cost V 0 bases and J 6 bases, with 4 bases left between them. This CDR3 spans 12 amino acids. Germline CDR1 reads SGDLS; CDR2 reads YYNGEE.

The CDR3 region is CSAGTSYEQYF. DNA for the CDR3: TGCAGTGCCGGGACAAGCTACGAGCAGTACTTC. This chain uses TRBV20-1 with TRBJ2-7, with D maybe TRBD1 (6 bases). The V gene lost 6 bases and the J gene lost 3 bases, with 9 bases spanning the gap. The CDR3 has 11 residues. Germline values: CDR1 DFQATT, CDR2 SNEGSKA (reference sequence).

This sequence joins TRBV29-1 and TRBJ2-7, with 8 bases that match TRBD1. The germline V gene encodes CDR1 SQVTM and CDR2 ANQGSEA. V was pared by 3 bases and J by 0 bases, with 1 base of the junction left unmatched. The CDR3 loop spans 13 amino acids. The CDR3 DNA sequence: TGCAGCGTTGACGGACAGGGCTCCTACGAGCAGTACTTC. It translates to CSVDGQGSYEQYF.

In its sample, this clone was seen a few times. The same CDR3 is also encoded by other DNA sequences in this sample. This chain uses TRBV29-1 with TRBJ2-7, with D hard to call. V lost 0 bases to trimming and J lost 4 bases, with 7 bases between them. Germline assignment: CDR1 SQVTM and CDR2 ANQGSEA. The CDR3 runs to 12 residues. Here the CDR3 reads CSVEDLGYEQYF. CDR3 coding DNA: TGCAGCGTTGAAGATCTCGGTTACGAGCAGTACTTC.

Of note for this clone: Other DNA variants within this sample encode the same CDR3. The CDR3 protein is CASSLGNNQPQHF. CDR3 DNA sequence: TGTGCCAGCAGCTTGGGCAACAATCAGCCCCAGCATTTT. The chain combines TRBV5-6 with TRBJ1-5, with no clear D. V dropped 0 bases and J dropped 3 bases, with 4 bases sitting between them. The CDR3 sequence is 13 residues long. CDR1 and CDR2 from the germline V gene are SGHDT and YYEEEE. The full variable domain, completed using reference TRBV5-6 and TRBJ1-5, is DAGVTQSPTHLIKTRGQQVTLRCSPKSGHDTVSWYQQALGQGPQFIFQYYEEEERQRGNFPDRFSGHQFPNYSSELNVNALLLGDSALYLCASSLGNNQPQHFGDGTRLSIL.

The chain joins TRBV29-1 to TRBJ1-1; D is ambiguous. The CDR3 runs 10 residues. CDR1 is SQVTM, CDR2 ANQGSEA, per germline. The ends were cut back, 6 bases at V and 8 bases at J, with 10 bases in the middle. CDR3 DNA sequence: TGCAGCGTCTCGGTCGAAGAAGCTTTCTTT. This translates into CSVSVEEAFF.

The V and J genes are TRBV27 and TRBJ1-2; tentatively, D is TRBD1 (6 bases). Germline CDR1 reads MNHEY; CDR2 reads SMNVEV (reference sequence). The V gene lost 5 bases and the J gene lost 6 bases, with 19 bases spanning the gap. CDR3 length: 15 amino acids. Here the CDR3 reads CASSEISRDIDGYTF. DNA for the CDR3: TGTGCCAGCAGTGAGATTAGTCGGGACATCGATGGCTACACCTTC.

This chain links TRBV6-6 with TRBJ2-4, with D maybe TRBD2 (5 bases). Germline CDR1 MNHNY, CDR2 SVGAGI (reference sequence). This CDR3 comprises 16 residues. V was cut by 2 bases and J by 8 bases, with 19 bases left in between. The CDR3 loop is CASSYAEEGLEHIQYF. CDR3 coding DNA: TGTGCCAGCAGTTACGCCGAAGAGGGCCTTGAACACATTCAGTACTTC.

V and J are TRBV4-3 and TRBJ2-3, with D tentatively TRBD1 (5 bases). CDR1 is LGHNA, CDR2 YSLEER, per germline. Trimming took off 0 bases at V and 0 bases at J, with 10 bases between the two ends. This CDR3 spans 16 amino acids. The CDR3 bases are TGCGCCAGCAGCCAAGATAAGGGGCCCAGCACAGATACGCAGTATTTT. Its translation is CASSQDKGPSTDTQYF.

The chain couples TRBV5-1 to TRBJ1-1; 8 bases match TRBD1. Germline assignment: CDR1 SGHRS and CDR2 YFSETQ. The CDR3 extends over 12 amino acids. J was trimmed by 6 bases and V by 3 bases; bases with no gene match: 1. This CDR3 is CASSSTGAEAFF. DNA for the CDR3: TGCGCCAGCAGCTCGACAGGGGCTGAAGCTTTCTTT.

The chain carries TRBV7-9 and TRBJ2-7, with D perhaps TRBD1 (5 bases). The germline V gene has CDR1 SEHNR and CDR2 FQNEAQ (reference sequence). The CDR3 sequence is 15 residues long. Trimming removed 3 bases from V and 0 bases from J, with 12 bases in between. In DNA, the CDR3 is TGTGCCAGCAGCTTTCCGCTGGGGCACTCCTACGAGCAGTACTTC. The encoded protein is CASSFPLGHSYEQYF.

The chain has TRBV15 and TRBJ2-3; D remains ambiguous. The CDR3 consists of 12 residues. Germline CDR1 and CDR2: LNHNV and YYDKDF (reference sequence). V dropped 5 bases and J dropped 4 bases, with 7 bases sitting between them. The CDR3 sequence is CATSLSADTQYF. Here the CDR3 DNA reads TGTGCCACCAGCTTGAGCGCAGATACGCAGTATTTT.

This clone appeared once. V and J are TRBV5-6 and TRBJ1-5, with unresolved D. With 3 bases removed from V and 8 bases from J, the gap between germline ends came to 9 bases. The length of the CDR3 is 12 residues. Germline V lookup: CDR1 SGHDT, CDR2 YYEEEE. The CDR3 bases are TGTGCCAGCAGCTCCATGTGGGAGCCCCAGCATTTT. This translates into CASSSMWEPQHF. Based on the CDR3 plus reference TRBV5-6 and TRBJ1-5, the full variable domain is DAGVTQSPTHLIKTRGQQVTLRCSPKSGHDTVSWYQQALGQGPQFIFQYYEEEERQRGNFPDRFSGHQFPNYSSELNVNALLLGDSALYLCASSSMWEPQHFGDGTRLSIL.

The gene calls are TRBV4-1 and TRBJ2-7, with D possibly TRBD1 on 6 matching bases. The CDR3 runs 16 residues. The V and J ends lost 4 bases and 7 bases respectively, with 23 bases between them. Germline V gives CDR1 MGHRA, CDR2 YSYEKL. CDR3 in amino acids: CASSLRFEDRIVEQYF. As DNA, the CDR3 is TGCGCCAGCAGCCTAAGGTTTGAGGACAGAATAGTTGAGCAGTACTTC.

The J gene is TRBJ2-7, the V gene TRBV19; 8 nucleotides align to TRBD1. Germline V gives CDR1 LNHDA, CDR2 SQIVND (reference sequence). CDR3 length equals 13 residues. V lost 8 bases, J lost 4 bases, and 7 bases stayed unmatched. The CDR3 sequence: CASGGQEKYEQYF. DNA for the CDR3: TGTGCCAGTGGGGGACAGGAAAAGTACGAGCAGTACTTC.

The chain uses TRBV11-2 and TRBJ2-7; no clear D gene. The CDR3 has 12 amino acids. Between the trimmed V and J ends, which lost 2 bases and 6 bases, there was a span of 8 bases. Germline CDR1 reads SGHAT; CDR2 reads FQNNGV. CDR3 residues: CASSLTAIEQYF. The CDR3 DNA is TGTGCCAGCAGCTTAACAGCCATCGAGCAGTACTTC.

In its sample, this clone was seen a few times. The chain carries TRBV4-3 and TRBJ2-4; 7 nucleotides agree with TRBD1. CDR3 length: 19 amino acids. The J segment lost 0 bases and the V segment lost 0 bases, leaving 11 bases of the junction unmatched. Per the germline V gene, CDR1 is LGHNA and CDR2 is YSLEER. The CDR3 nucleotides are TGCGCCAGCAGCCAAGATTTTGGACAGGAGATCTTAGCCAAAAACATTCAGTACTTC. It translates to CASSQDFGQEILAKNIQYF.

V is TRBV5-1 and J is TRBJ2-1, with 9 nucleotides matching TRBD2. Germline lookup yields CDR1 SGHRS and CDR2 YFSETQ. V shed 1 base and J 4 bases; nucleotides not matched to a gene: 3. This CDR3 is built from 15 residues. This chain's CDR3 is CASSLSSGGYNEQFF. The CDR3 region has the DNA TGCGCCAGCAGCTTGAGTAGCGGGGGTTACAATGAGCAGTTCTTC.

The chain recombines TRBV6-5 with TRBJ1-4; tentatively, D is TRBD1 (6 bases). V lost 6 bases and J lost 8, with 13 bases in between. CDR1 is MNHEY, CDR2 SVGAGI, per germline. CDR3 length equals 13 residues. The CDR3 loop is CASSRGLWEKLFF. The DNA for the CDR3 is TGTGCCAGCAGCAGGGGACTGTGGGAAAAACTGTTTTTT.

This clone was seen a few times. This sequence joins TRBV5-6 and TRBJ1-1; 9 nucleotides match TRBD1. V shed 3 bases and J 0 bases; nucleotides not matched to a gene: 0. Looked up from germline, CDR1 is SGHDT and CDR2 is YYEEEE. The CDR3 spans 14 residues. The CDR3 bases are TGTGCCAGCAGCTGGGACAGGGTGAACACTGAAGCTTTCTTT. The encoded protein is CASSWDRVNTEAFF.

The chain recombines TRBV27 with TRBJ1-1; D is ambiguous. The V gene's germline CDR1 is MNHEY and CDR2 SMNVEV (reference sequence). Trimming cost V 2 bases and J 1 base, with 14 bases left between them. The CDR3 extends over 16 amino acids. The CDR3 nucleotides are TGTGCCAGCAGTTTACCCCCTTACGACGAGAACACTGAAGCTTTCTTT. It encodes CASSLPPYDENTEAFF.

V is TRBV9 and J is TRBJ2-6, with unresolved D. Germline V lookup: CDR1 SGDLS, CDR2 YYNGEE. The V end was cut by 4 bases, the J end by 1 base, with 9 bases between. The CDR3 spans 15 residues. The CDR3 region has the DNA TGTGCCAGCAGCCTGTGGGGATCTGGGGCCAACGTCCTGACTTTC. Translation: CASSLWGSGANVLTF. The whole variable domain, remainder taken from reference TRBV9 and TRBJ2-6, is DSGVTQTPKHLITATGQRVTLRCSPRSGDLSVYWYQQSLDQGLQFLIQYYNGEERAKGNILERFSAQQFPDLHSELNLSSLELGDSALYFCASSLWGSGANVLTFGAGSRLTVL.

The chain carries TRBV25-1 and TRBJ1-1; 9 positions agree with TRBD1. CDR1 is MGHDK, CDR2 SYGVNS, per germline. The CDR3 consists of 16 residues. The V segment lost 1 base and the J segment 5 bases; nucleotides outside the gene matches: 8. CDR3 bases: TGTGCCAGCAGTGAATCGTGGACAGGGGCAGGGACTGAAGCTTTCTTT. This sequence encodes CASSESWTGAGTEAFF. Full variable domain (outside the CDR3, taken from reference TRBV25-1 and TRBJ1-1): EADIYQTPRYLVIGTGKKITLECSQTMGHDKMYWYQQDPGMELHLIHYSYGVNSTEKGDLSSESTVSRIRTEHFPLTLESARPSHTSQYLCASSESWTGAGTEAFFGQGTRLTVV.

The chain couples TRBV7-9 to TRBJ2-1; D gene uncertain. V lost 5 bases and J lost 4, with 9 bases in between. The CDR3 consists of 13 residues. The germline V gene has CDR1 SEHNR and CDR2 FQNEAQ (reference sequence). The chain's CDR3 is CASSVRNYNEQFF. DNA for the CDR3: TGTGCCAGCAGCGTCAGAAATTACAATGAGCAGTTCTTC.

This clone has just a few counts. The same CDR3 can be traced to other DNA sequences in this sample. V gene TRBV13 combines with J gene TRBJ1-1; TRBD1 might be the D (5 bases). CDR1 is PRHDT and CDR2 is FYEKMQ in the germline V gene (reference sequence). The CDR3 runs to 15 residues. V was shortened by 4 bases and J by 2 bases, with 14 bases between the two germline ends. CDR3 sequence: CASSSTGTGNTEAFF. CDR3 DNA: TGTGCCAGCAGCTCTACAGGAACGGGTAACACTGAAGCTTTCTTT.

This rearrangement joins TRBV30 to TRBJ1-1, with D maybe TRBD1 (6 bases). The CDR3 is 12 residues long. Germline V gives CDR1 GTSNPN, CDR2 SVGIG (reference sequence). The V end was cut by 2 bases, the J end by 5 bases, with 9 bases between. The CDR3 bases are TGTGCCTGGAGTAAAGGGGGGACTGAAGCTTTCTTT. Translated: CAWSKGGTEAFF.

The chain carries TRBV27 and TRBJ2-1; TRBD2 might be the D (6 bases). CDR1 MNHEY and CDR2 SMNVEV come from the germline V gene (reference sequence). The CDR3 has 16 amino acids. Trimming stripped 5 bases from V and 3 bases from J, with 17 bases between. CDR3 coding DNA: TGTGCCAGCAGTCCGCTCGGGGCGGGATTCTACAATGAGCAGTTCTTC. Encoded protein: CASSPLGAGFYNEQFF.

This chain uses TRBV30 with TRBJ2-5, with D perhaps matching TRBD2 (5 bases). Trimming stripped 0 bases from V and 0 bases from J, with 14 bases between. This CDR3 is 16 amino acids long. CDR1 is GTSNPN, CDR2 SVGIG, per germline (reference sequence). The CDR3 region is CAWSVRFGENQETQYF. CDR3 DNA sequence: TGTGCCTGGAGTGTACGTTTCGGGGAAAACCAAGAGACCCAGTACTTC.

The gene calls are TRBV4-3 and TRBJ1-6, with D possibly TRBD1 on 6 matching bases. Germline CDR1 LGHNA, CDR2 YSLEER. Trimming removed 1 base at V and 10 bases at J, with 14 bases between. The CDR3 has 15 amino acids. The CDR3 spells CASSQGGGLQSPLHF. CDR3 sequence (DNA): TGCGCCAGCAGCCAAGGTGGGGGGCTCCAGTCACCCCTCCACTTT.

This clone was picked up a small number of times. As DNA, the CDR3 is TGTGCCAGCAGAAACAGGGGGCGAAGCGAGCAGTACTTC. It translates to CASRNRGRSEQYF. This sequence joins TRBV2 and TRBJ2-7, with TRBD1 matching over 9 bases. The CDR3 consists of 13 residues. CDR1 and CDR2 (germline): SNHLY, FYNNEI. The junction had 6 bases not matched to a gene; V was cut back by 6 bases and J by 6 bases.

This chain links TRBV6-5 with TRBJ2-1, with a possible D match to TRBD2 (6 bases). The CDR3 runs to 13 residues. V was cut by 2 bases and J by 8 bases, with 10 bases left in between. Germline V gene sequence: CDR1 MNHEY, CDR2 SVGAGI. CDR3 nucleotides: TGTGCCAGCAGTTACGCGGAGGGCGATGAGCAGTTCTTC. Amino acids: CASSYAEGDEQFF.

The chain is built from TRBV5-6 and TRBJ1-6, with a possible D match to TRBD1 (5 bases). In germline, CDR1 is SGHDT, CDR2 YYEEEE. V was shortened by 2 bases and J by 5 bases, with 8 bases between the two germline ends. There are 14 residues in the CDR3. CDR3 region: CASSFEQDNSPLHF. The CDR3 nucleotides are TGTGCCAGCAGCTTCGAACAGGATAATTCACCCCTCCACTTT.